This T cell receptor beta chain was identified during a study of shared clonotypes between healthy human individuals. Study information: The donor pool was made up of two women and a few men aged 18 to 49. Per donor, CD8 memory used one plate, CD8 naive used two, CD4 memory used three and CD4 naive used three.

CD45RO negativity and positive selection for CCR7 defined naive CD8 cells, a population that excluded terminally differentiated effector memory CD45RA+ cells. It was 150 to 200 ng DNA, about 30,000 T cell genomes, that sorted-subset replicate PCRs used. TCRdb's table, derived via immunoSEQ multiplex PCR, lists solely in-frame clones and lacks some. Among some 740,000 clones listed, 80% to 95% were seen once. The sequenced material came from naive CD8+ T cells sorted from blood. This clonotype was obtained from a man younger than 45 in good health.

CDR3 DNA sequence: TGTGCCAGCAGCAGCGACTCGACAGATACGCAGTATTTT. This gives the protein CASSSDSTDTQYF. The chain uses TRBV7-2 and TRBJ2-3, with D unresolved. There are 13 residues in the CDR3. The V gene's germline CDR1 is SGHTA and CDR2 FQGNSA. The ends were cut back, 5 bases at V and 3 bases at J, with 9 bases in the middle. The entire variable domain, with the rest obtained from reference TRBV7-2 and TRBJ2-3, is as follows: GAGVSQSPSNKVTEKGKDVELRCDPISGHTALYWYRQSLGQGLEFLIYFQGNSAPDKSGLPSDRFSAERTGGSVSTLTIQRTQQEDSAVYLCASSSDSTDTQYFGPGTRLTVL.